One sample yielded the 18 T cell receptor beta chains listed below, sequenced in a study of T cell repertoires in cytomegalovirus infection. MiXCR was run by TCRdb on the reads, yielding one entry per CDR3 protein. Seen here are fewer than 1,000,000 distinct CDR3 sequences, around 30% observed once, and the top ten hold over 11%. No antigens are known for them. Sequenced here: cultured CD8+ T cells from PBMCs, sampled from culture after CMV antigen stimulation. These receptors were taken from a human donor in good health (CMV status not recorded). Some clones in this sample may be carry-over from other donors' samples.

The genes are TRBV25-1 and TRBJ1-2; 7 bases fit TRBD1. Germline CDR1 reads MGHDK; CDR2 reads SYGVNS. The CDR3 extends over 16 amino acids. Trimming took 2 bases from V and 4 from J; bases not matched to a gene: 10. The CDR3 DNA reads as TGTGCCAGCAGTGAACACCCCACTGCAGGGGGCTATGGCTACACCTTC. Residues: CASSEHPTAGGYGYTF.

The chain employs TRBV10-3 and TRBJ2-7, with 8 bases identical to TRBD1. V shed 7 bases, J shed 2 bases, and the junction held 10 bases outside the gene matches. Per the germline V gene, CDR1 is ENHRY and CDR2 is SYGVKD. This CDR3 contains 15 residues. The CDR3 loop reads CAITPPGGSPYEQYF. CDR3 coding DNA: TGTGCCATCACCCCCCCAGGGGGCTCCCCCTACGAGCAGTACTTC.

This clonotype has ten or more counts. This chain uses TRBV6-1 with TRBJ1-2; TRBD1 matches 8 bases. CDR1 is MNHNS, CDR2 SASEGT, per germline. The CDR3 has 14 amino acids. V trimming: 8 bases; J trimming: 3 bases; junction bases outside the gene matches: 8. CDR3 coding DNA: TGTGCCAGCGATCAAAGGACAGGGCACTATGGCTACACCTTC. As protein: CASDQRTGHYGYTF.

This chain connects TRBV5-4 to TRBJ2-3; D perhaps matches TRBD1 (5 bases). Germline CDR1 is SGHNT and CDR2 is YYREEE (reference sequence). The CDR3 consists of 15 residues. V lost 1 base and J 6 bases, leaving 15 bases between the germline ends. The CDR3 DNA reads as TGTGCCAGCAGCTTGTCTACCAGGGTCGGTGATACGCAGTATTTT. Amino acid sequence: CASSLSTRVGDTQYF.

This clonotype occurred a few times. The V call is TRBV5-6, the J call TRBJ2-5; D remains unclear. This CDR3 is 14 amino acids long. V lost 2 bases and J lost 9, with 17 bases in between. The germline V gene has CDR1 SGHDT and CDR2 YYEEEE. The CDR3 spells CASSFPDKLEAQYF. As DNA, the CDR3 is TGTGCCAGCAGCTTTCCTGATAAGCTCGAGGCCCAGTACTTC.

This clonotype was seen only a few times. The rearrangement joins TRBV19 to TRBJ2-7, with D perhaps matching TRBD2 (7 bases). The CDR3 sequence is 12 residues long. CDR1 is LNHDA, CDR2 SQIVND, per germline (reference sequence). Trimming pared 5 bases from V and 6 bases from J, leaving 11 bases between. CDR3 region: CASSAGAFEQYF. The CDR3 coding sequence is TGTGCCAGTAGTGCGGGGGCGTTCGAGCAGTACTTC.

The chain has TRBV4-1 and TRBJ2-1, with D perhaps being TRBD1 or TRBD2 (5 bases each). V shed 1 base and J shed 3 bases, with 13 bases lying between them. Per the germline V gene, CDR1 is MGHRA and CDR2 is YSYEKL. The CDR3 is 16 amino acids. The CDR3 coding sequence is TGCGCCAGCAGCCAAGCTCGGGGTGGGGGCTACAATGAGCAGTTCTTC. As protein: CASSQARGGGYNEQFF.

The chain is built from TRBV6-1 and TRBJ2-3, with D perhaps being TRBD1 or TRBD2 (5 bases each). The V end was cut by 1 base, the J end by 5 bases, with 13 bases between. CDR3 length equals 15 residues. Germline-derived CDR1 and CDR2 are MNHNS and SASEGT. CDR3 sequence (DNA): TGTGCCAGCAGTGAAGGTGGGACCAGGAGAGATACGCAGTATTTT. This sequence encodes CASSEGGTRRDTQYF.

V and J are TRBV7-4 and TRBJ2-1; no firm D call. The V gene lost 5 bases and the J gene lost 0 bases, with 11 bases spanning the gap. Germline V gene data show CDR1 as SGHVT and CDR2 as SQSDAQ. The CDR3 is 15 residues long. This CDR3 reads CASSGLLSSYNEQFF. The CDR3 DNA is TGTGCCAGCAGCGGCCTACTGAGCTCCTACAATGAGCAGTTCTTC.

The rearrangement joins TRBV27 to TRBJ2-3; D call uncertain. Trimming cost V 0 bases and J 0 bases, with 4 bases left between them. The germline V gene encodes CDR1 MNHEY and CDR2 SMNVEV (reference sequence). This CDR3 spans 14 amino acids. CDR3 in DNA: TGTGCCAGCAGTTTATCGACAAGCACAGATACGCAGTATTTT. Residues: CASSLSTSTDTQYF.

This clonotype was picked up one time. This sequence joins TRBV4-1 and TRBJ1-2, with D perhaps TRBD1 (5 bases). In germline, CDR1 is MGHRA, CDR2 YSYEKL. V was shortened by 8 bases and J by 0 bases, with 22 bases between the two germline ends. This CDR3 comprises 17 residues. The CDR3 loop reads CASFPQGVALTNYGYTF. Here the CDR3 DNA reads TGCGCCAGCTTTCCTCAAGGGGTGGCCCTCACTAACTATGGCTACACCTTC.

In this sample, this clonotype turned up a few times. V gene TRBV12-3 or TRBV12-4 combines with J gene TRBJ2-1, with D possibly called TRBD1 or TRBD2 (6 bases each). The CDR3 length is 14 residues. The V gene lost 3 bases and the J gene lost 7 bases, with 13 bases spanning the gap. The DNA of the CDR3 is TGTGCCAGCAGTTTCGGAGTAGGGGGGAATGAGCAGTTCTTC. This sequence encodes CASSFGVGGNEQFF.

A note on this clonotype: Mismatch with germline at one junction end may stem from a read error. The V gene is TRBV12-3 or TRBV12-4, the J gene TRBJ1-5; D gene uncertain. The CDR3 length is 14 residues. The CDR3 reads CASTLDPDDHPQHF. CDR3 sequence (DNA): TGTGCCAGCACCTTAGACCCGGACGATCACCCCCAGCATTTT.

CDR3 sequence (DNA): TGTGCCAGCAGCCCCGGGACTAGCCTCTATACGCAGTATTTT. Translated, it gives CASSPGTSLYTQYF. This rearrangement joins TRBV9 to TRBJ2-3; 9 bases agree with TRBD2. V shed 4 bases and J 7 bases; nucleotides not matched to a gene: 7. The CDR3 consists of 14 residues. Germline-derived CDR1 and CDR2 are SGDLS and YYNGEE.

This clonotype was observed at least ten times. The chain combines TRBV7-9 with TRBJ1-2; no clear D. Trimming removed 3 bases at V and 5 bases at J, with 10 bases between. Germline V gene lookup returns CDR1 SEHNR and CDR2 FQNEAQ (reference sequence). CDR3 length: 13 amino acids. The CDR3 coding sequence is TGTGCCAGCAGCTTGGACCGTTTGTATGGCTACACCTTC. Translation gives CASSLDRLYGYTF.

J is TRBJ2-5 and V is TRBV5-1; 9 bases are shared with TRBD2. Trimming took 4 bases from V and 4 from J; bases not matched to a gene: 8. This CDR3 is 15 amino acids long. CDR1 is SGHRS and CDR2 is YFSETQ in the germline V gene. The CDR3 DNA follows: TGCGCCAGCAGCATCGGCGGGGGGGCGGGAGAGACCCAGTACTTC. Translating gives CASSIGGGAGETQYF.

This clonotype was seen ten or more times. The chain has TRBV7-2 and TRBJ2-3; no definite D call. CDR1 and CDR2 (germline): SGHTA, FQGNSA. V lost 4 bases to trimming and J lost 10 bases, with 18 bases between them. The CDR3 is made up of 14 amino acids. The DNA of the CDR3 is TGTGCCAGCAGCTCCTGGACGGAGTGGCCCGCGCAGTATTTT. Residues: CASSSWTEWPAQYF.

This sequence joins TRBV27 and TRBJ2-7, with TRBD1 matching 8 bases. Germline values: CDR1 MNHEY, CDR2 SMNVEV (reference sequence). The CDR3 consists of 14 residues. Trimming took 3 bases from V and 4 from J; bases not matched to a gene: 5. The CDR3 loop is CASSFLRTGYEQYF. For the CDR3, the DNA is TGTGCCAGCAGTTTCCTTCGGACAGGGTACGAGCAGTACTTC.